This T cell receptor (beta chain) was identified during a study of blood T cell repertoires in COVID-19. Losses at the gene ends were 6 bases for V and 0 bases for J; bases not matched to a gene: 9. The germline V gene has CDR1 MNHEY and CDR2 SMNVEV (reference sequence). This CDR3 is built from 18 residues. Profiled with immunoSEQ multiplex PCR; TCRdb holds only in-frame clones, not every one. The data show approximately 440,000 clones, around 91% seen once. Sequenced sample: PBMCs or T cells enriched from blood (not recorded which). The sequence came from a man aged 18-30 years who had recovered from COVID-19. V gene TRBV27 combines with J gene TRBJ2-2; 11 bases line up with TRBD2. This CDR3 reads CASRPRSGLAANTGELFF. The CDR3 coding sequence is TGTGCCAGCAGACCAAGATCGGGACTAGCGGCGAACACCGGGGAGCTGTTTTTT.